This paragraph covers one TCR beta chain sequence. The sample comes from a study of T cells expressing NK-cell markers. The CDR3 has 13 residues. Germline CDR1 reads SGHRS; CDR2 reads YFSETQ. TCRdb re-called the 5' RACE reads and shows each CDR3 protein once, DNA omitted. With some 500,000 distinct CDR3 sequences in the sample, the ten largest clones hold around 1.4%. The sequence was collected from a woman between 50 and 59 years old in good health. The sample taken for sequencing was blood T cells: a sorted CD56 or NKG2C T cell subset, CD4+ or CD8+ T cells, or bulk PBMC T cells (not recorded which). V and J are TRBV5-1 and TRBJ2-1; TCRdb returns TRBD2, unconfirmable since there is no DNA. The CDR3 spells CASRGETRAEQFF.